What follows are 20 T cell receptor beta chains derived from one specimen sequenced in a study of control samples from healthy donors and cancer patients. Profiling relied on immunoSEQ multiplex PCR, and the TCRdb table lists in-frame clones only, not all of them. The sample includes more than 80,000 clones, approximately 93% of them seen just once. What was sequenced was blood. All receptors derive from a young man in good health.

This clone was seen a handful of times. CDR3 protein: CASRRGRAYEQYF. CDR3 coding DNA: TGTGCCAGCAGAAGAGGGAGGGCCTACGAGCAGTACTTC. V and J are TRBV14 and TRBJ2-7; 7 bases align to TRBD2. The germline V gene encodes CDR1 SGHDN and CDR2 FVKESK. V trimming: 6 bases; J trimming: 2 bases; junction bases outside the gene matches: 4. The CDR3 runs 13 residues.

This sequence joins TRBV9 and TRBJ1-1; D remains ambiguous. The CDR3 is 15 residues long. The V and J ends lost 0 bases and 10 bases respectively, with 19 bases between them. Germline lookup yields CDR1 SGDLS and CDR2 YYNGEE. The CDR3 nucleotides read TGTGCCAGCAGCGTAGATGGGCTGGCCAGTCTCGGAGCTTTCTTT. Translating gives CASSVDGLASLGAFF.

The rearrangement links TRBV7-9 to TRBJ1-2, with D perhaps TRBD1 (5 bases). The CDR3 length is 15 residues. Germline CDR1 and CDR2: SEHNR and FQNEAQ (reference sequence). Trimming removed 1 base from V and 3 bases from J, with 12 bases in between. CDR3 sequence: CASSLDGGTDYGYTF. The CDR3 nucleotides are TGTGCCAGCAGCTTAGATGGGGGAACCGACTATGGCTACACCTTC.

CDR3 nucleotide sequence: TGTGCCAGTAGTATAGGGAGCCAGCCCCAGCATTTT. Encoded protein: CASSIGSQPQHF. V gene TRBV19 combines with J gene TRBJ1-5, with D unresolved. The CDR3 runs 12 residues. The germline gives CDR1 LNHDA, CDR2 SQIVND (reference sequence). V was shortened by 1 base and J by 7 bases, with 5 bases between the two germline ends.

The chain employs TRBV6-2 or TRBV6-3 and TRBJ1-1; D may be TRBD1 (5 bases). CDR1 is MNHEY and CDR2 is SVGEGT in the germline V gene. This CDR3 contains 13 residues. Trimming took off 5 bases at V and 4 bases at J, with 11 bases between the two ends. The CDR3 sequence is CASSRTRATEAFF. CDR3 nucleotides: TGTGCCAGCAGTCGAACCAGGGCCACTGAAGCTTTCTTT.

This rearrangement joins TRBV4-3 to TRBJ1-2; a weak D match, TRBD1 (5 bases). The CDR3 covers 15 residues. The germline CDR1 and CDR2 sequences are LGHNA and YSLEER. V shed 0 bases and J shed 3 bases, with 11 bases lying between them. CDR3 in DNA: TGCGCCAGCAGCCAAGATATGCAGGGCTACTATGGCTACACCTTC. Translation gives CASSQDMQGYYGYTF.

This clone was found once. The V and J genes are TRBV6-5 and TRBJ1-1, with D perhaps matching TRBD1 (5 bases). CDR1 MNHEY and CDR2 SVGAGI come from the germline V gene. V lost 6 bases and J lost 4, with 12 bases in between. CDR3 size: 13 residues. CDR3 region: CASRPLGGTEAFF. The CDR3 nucleotides read TGTGCCAGCAGGCCGCTGGGGGGCACTGAAGCTTTCTTT.

The CDR3 DNA reads as TGCGCCAGCAGCGGACAGGGCTATGGCTACACCTTC. Its translation is CASSGQGYGYTF. J is TRBJ1-2 and V is TRBV4-1; 8 nucleotides line up with TRBD1. The CDR3 has 12 amino acids. In germline, CDR1 is MGHRA, CDR2 YSYEKL. V trimming: 5 bases; J trimming: 4 bases; junction bases outside the gene matches: 0.

The chain carries TRBV9 and TRBJ1-2; no clear D gene. Germline CDR1 is SGDLS and CDR2 is YYNGEE. V was clipped by 0 bases and J by 3 bases, with 12 bases between them. This CDR3 comprises 15 residues. CDR3 residues: CASSVASTGHYGYTF. DNA of the CDR3: TGTGCCAGCAGCGTAGCTTCCACGGGTCACTATGGCTACACCTTC.

This chain joins TRBV9 and TRBJ2-7, with 10 positions matching TRBD2. CDR3 size: 14 residues. CDR1 is SGDLS, CDR2 YYNGEE, per germline. J was trimmed by 2 bases and V by 3 bases; bases with no gene match: 2. DNA for the CDR3: TGTGCCAGCAGCGGGACTAGCGGCCCCTACGAGCAGTACTTC. It encodes CASSGTSGPYEQYF.

The chain is built from TRBV5-6 and TRBJ1-1; D gene unclear. Germline CDR1 reads SGHDT; CDR2 reads YYEEEE. The V end was cut by 0 bases, the J end by 1 base, with 10 bases between. CDR3 length equals 15 residues. In DNA, the CDR3 is TGTGCCAGCAGCTTGGGCGATAGGCCGAACACTGAAGCTTTCTTT. This gives the protein CASSLGDRPNTEAFF.

This sequence joins TRBV7-8 and TRBJ2-5; 11 positions match TRBD2. This CDR3 has 19 residues. Germline loops: CDR1 SGHVS, CDR2 FQNEAQ. J lost 5 bases, V lost 2 bases, and 16 bases had no gene match. The CDR3 protein is CASSLPTLSLAGGEETQYF. For the CDR3, the DNA is TGTGCCAGCAGCTTACCCACCCTCTCCCTAGCGGGAGGAGAGGAGACCCAGTACTTC.

The chain couples TRBV30 to TRBJ1-1, with a weak D call TRBD1 (5 bases). Deletions cut 2 bases from V and 0 bases from J, with 10 bases between. This CDR3 is 14 amino acids long. Germline values: CDR1 GTSNPN, CDR2 SVGIG (reference sequence). This CDR3 reads CAWSSPGVNTEAFF. DNA for the CDR3: TGTGCCTGGAGTAGTCCGGGGGTGAACACTGAAGCTTTCTTT.

J is TRBJ1-1 and V is TRBV11-1; 9 bases are a match to TRBD1. The CDR3 is made up of 14 amino acids. The germline V gene has CDR1 SGHAT and CDR2 FQDESV (reference sequence). V was pared by 2 bases and J by 3 bases, with 1 base of the junction left unmatched. The CDR3 DNA is TGTGCCAGCAGCTTATGGGACAGGGACACTGAAGCTTTCTTT. The encoded protein is CASSLWDRDTEAFF.

The chain links TRBV7-9 to TRBJ2-5, with D uncertain. V was clipped by 4 bases and J by 5 bases, with 8 bases between them. There are 12 residues in the CDR3. The germline V gene encodes CDR1 SEHNR and CDR2 FQNEAQ (reference sequence). The CDR3 DNA follows: TGTGCCAGCAGCTCGGTCATGGAGACCCAGTACTTC. Translating gives CASSSVMETQYF.

The chain has TRBV27 and TRBJ2-2; 9 nucleotides align to TRBD1. Trimming removed 2 bases from V and 0 bases from J; junction bases left unmatched: 7. The CDR3 has 18 residues. The germline V gene has CDR1 MNHEY and CDR2 SMNVEV (reference sequence). The CDR3 sequence is CASSLTVGTGTNTGELFF. The CDR3 DNA follows: TGTGCCAGCAGTTTAACTGTGGGGACAGGGACGAACACCGGGGAGCTGTTTTTT.

The rearrangement uses TRBV7-3 and TRBJ2-1, with 7 bases aligning to TRBD1. The CDR3 is made up of 11 amino acids. Germline V lookup: CDR1 SGHTA, CDR2 FQGTGA. The junction had 3 bases not matched to a gene; V was cut back by 8 bases and J by 8 bases. The chain's CDR3 is CASRQGDEQFF. The DNA of the CDR3 is TGTGCCAGCCGACAGGGCGATGAGCAGTTCTTC. Drawing the rest from reference TRBV7-3 and TRBJ2-1, the complete variable domain is GAGVSQTPSNKVTEKGKYVELRCDPISGHTALYWYRQSLGQGPEFLIYFQGTGAADDSGLPNDRFFAVRPEGSVSTLKIQRTERGDSAVYLCASRQGDEQFFGPGTRLTVL.

The chain's CDR3 is CASSDSPGGGTGELFF. DNA for the CDR3: TGTGCCAGCAGTGACTCCCCAGGGGGAGGGACCGGGGAGCTGTTTTTT. This chain connects TRBV6-4 to TRBJ2-2, with D perhaps matching TRBD1 or TRBD2 (7 bases each). This CDR3 comprises 16 residues. V was trimmed by 0 bases and J by 5 bases, leaving 13 bases between them. The germline CDR1 and CDR2 sequences are MRHNA and SNTAGT.

The chain carries TRBV9 and TRBJ1-1, with unresolved D. V lost 4 bases to trimming and J lost 5 bases, with 12 bases between them. The V gene's germline CDR1 is SGDLS and CDR2 YYNGEE. CDR3 size: 13 residues. For the CDR3, the DNA is TGTGCCAGCAGCCCGCGAGCGGGGACTGAAGCTTTCTTT. Residues: CASSPRAGTEAFF.

CDR3: CASSQVSGGTEQYF. The CDR3 coding sequence is TGTGCCAGCAGCCAAGTATCGGGGGGGACCGAGCAGTACTTC. This rearrangement joins TRBV3-1 (or the pseudogene TRBV3-2) to TRBJ2-7, with 8 nucleotides matching TRBD2. J gave up 6 bases and V 1 base, and 5 bases lay outside the gene matches. Germline V CDR1 and CDR2: LGHDT, YNNKEL (reference sequence). The CDR3 is 14 amino acids.